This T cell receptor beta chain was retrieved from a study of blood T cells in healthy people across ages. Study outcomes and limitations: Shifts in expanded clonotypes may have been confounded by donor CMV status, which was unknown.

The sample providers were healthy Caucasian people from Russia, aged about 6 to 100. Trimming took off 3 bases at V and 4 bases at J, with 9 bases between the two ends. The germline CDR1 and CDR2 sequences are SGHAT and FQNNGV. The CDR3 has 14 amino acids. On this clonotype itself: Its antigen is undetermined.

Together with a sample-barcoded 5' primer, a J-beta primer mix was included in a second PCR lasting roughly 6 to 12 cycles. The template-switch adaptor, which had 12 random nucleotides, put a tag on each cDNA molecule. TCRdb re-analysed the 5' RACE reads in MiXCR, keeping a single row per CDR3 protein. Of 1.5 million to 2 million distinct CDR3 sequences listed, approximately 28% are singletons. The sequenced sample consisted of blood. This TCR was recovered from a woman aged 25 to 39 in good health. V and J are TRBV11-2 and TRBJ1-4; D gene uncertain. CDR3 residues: CASSFGRINEKLFF. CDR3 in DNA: TGTGCCAGCAGCTTCGGGCGGATTAATGAAAAACTGTTTTTT.